This TCR beta chain was documented in a study of beta chain features in type 1 diabetes. In the study overall: Healthy donors, compared against patients, showed similar age, gender and cell yields. Study-level points and caveats: VDJ junctions sequenced from type 1 diabetes patients showed fewer insertions and more deletions. Shorter templates might be favored by PCR, and equally so in patients and in controls.

CDR3 length equals 16 residues. The germline V gene has CDR1 SGHNT and CDR2 YYREEE (reference sequence). Remarks on this clone: What it binds is not known. The junction and the germline gene differ at one end; a read error may be behind it.

As every portion of the isolated RNA was reverse transcribed, the sequencing read expressed TCRB transcripts. Assay: immunoSEQ multiplex PCR; the TCRdb copy retains only in-frame clones and omits some. This sample has some 900,000 clones, with around a sixth found just once. Each donor gave one heparinised blood draw averaging around 120 mL. The receptor was derived from a young woman in good health. The sequencing sample was made of naive CD4+ T cells from blood. The gene calls are TRBV5-4 and TRBJ2-3; 14 bases agree with TRBD2. This CDR3 reads CASSQGTSGRTDTQYF. CDR3 bases: TGCGCCAGCAGCCAAGGGACTAGCGGGAGAACAGATACGCAGTATTTT.